This entry concerns a single T cell receptor (beta chain). Its matching antigen is unknown. The sample belongs to a study of cytomegalovirus exposure and HLA in healthy donors. At the level of the study: The approximately 120 validation repertoires, a later analysis reported, used the same platform as the approximately 650 first-cohort repertoires. Study-wide results and limits: First-cohort TCR clusters were later found to tend to co-occur in the roughly 130 validation repertoires. Reportedly, diagnosis of cytomegalovirus status by the classifier showed high specificity and sensitivity.

The ends were cut back, 0 bases at V and 2 bases at J, with 14 bases in the middle. The CDR3 is 16 amino acids. Germline V gene sequence: CDR1 PRHDT, CDR2 FYEKMQ (reference sequence). Libraries were prepared by immunoSEQ multiplex PCR; TCRdb keeps only in-frame clonotypes and omits some of them. The table shows roughly 130,000 clones, with 85% to 90% occurring only once. The sample consisted of PBMCs. The V call is TRBV13, the J call TRBJ2-7, with D possibly matching TRBD1 (5 bases). This TCR was sampled from a woman in her twenties or thirties in good health and CMV-seropositive. CDR3 residues: CASSLGVLGPTYEQYF. CDR3 DNA: TGTGCCAGCAGCTTAGGAGTTTTGGGGCCCACCTACGAGCAGTACTTC. Complete variable domain (other parts from reference TRBV13 and TRBJ2-7): AAGVIQSPRHLIKEKRETATLKCYPIPRHDTVYWYQQGPGQDPQFLISFYEKMQSDKGSIPDRFSAQQFSDYHSELNMSSLELGDSALYFCASSLGVLGPTYEQYFGPGTRLTVT.